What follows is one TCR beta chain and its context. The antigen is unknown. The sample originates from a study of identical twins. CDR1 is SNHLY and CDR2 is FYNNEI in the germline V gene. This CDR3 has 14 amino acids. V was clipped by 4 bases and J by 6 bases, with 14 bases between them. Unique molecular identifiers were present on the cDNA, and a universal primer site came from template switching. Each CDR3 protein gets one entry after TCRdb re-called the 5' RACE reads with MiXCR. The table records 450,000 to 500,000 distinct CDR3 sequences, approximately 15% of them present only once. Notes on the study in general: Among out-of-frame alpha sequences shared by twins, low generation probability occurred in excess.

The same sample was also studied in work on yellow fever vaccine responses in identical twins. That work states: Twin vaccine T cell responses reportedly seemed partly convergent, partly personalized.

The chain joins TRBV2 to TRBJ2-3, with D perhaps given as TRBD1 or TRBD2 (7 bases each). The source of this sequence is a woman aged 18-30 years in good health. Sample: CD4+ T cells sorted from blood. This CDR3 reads CASSVIRGGDTQYF. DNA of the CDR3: TGTGCCAGCAGTGTAATCAGGGGGGGGGATACGCAGTATTTT.